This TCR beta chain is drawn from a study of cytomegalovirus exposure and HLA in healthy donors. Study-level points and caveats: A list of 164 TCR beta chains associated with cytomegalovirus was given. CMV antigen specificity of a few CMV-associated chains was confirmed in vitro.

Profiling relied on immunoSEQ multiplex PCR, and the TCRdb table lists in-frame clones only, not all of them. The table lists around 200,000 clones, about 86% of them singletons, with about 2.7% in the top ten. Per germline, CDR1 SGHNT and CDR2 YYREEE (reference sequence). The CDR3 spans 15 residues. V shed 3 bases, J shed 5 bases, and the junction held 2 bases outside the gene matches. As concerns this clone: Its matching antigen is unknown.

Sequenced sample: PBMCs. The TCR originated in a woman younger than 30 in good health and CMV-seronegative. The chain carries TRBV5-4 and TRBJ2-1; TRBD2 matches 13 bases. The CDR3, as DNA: TGTGCCAGCAGCTGGGGACTAGCGGGGAACAATGAGCAGTTCTTC. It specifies CASSWGLAGNNEQFF.